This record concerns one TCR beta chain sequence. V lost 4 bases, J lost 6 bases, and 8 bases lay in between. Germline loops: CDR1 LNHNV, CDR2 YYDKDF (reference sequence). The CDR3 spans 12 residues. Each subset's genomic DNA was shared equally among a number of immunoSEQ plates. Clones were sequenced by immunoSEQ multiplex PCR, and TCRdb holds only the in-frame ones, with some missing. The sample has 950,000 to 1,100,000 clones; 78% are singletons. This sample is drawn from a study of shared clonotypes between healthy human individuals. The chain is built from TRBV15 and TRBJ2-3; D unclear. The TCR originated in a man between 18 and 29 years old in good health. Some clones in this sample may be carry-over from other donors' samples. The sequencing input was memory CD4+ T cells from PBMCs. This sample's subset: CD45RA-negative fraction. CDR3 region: CATSTPRDTQYF. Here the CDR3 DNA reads TGTGCCACCAGCACCCCACGGGATACGCAGTATTTT.